This T cell receptor beta chain was retrieved from a study of identical twins. Study observations and caveats: Researchers reported weaker excess twin sharing in beta out-of-frame sequences. Modelling underestimated the level of out-of-frame TCR alpha sharing observed in monozygotic twins. Cord blood beta clonotypes that were abundant carried fewer insertions, and memory repertoires showed no such trend.

A note on this clonotype: Its antigen remains unidentified.

TCRdb re-called the 5' RACE reads through MiXCR, storing one row per CDR3 protein. The table has hundreds of thousands of distinct CDR3 sequences, over 8.5% seen once. These data are also associated with another study on yellow fever vaccine responses in identical twins.

The source of this sequence is a woman between 18 and 30 years old in good health. The sample consisted of PBMCs.

CDR3 loop: CASAEGFGSYEQYF. Written as DNA, the CDR3 is TGTGCCAGCGCAGAGGGTTTTGGGTCCTACGAGCAGTACTTC. The V gene is TRBV14, the J gene TRBJ2-7; TRBD2 is a possible D gene (5 bases). Germline V gene data show CDR1 as SGHDN and CDR2 as FVKESK. CDR3 size: 14 residues. The V gene lost 8 bases and the J gene lost 1 base, with 15 bases spanning the gap.